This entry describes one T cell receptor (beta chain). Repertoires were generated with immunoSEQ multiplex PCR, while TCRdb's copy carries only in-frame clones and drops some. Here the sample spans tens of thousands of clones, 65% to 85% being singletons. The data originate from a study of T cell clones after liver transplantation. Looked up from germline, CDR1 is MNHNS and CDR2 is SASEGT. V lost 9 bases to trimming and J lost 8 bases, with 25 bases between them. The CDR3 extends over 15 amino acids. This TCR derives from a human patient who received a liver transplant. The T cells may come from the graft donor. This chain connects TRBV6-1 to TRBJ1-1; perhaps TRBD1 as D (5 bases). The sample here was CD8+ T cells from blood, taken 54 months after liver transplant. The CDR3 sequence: CASPYFGGDATEAFF. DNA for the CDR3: TGTGCCAGTCCGTATTTTGGGGGGGATGCTACGGAAGCTTTCTTT.